This T cell receptor (beta chain) was documented in a study of Graves' ophthalmopathy and Graves' hyperthyroidism. Study-level findings and limits: Thyroid clonotypes that were expanded above 0.001 frequency mostly also appeared in blood.

Concerning this clonotype: As yet, its antigen is unknown. Germline and junction disagree at one end, which may indicate a read error.

Per germline, CDR1 SQVTM and CDR2 ANQGSEA. This CDR3 has 11 residues. Transcripts of RNA were the source for amplifying TCR beta CDR3 regions. Second-round multiplex PCR came after a first-round RT-PCR that employed HTBI primers. MiXCR was run by TCRdb on the multiplex PCR reads, yielding one entry per CDR3 protein. The sample has approximately 700,000 distinct CDR3 sequences; 35% to 45% are singletons. The clonotype was recovered from an adult man with Graves' ophthalmopathy. The V gene is TRBV29-1, the J gene TRBJ1-4; a possible D gene is TRBD1 (5 bases). Sequenced sample: peripheral blood. The CDR3 protein is CSARGRGKTVF. The CDR3 DNA sequence: TGCAGCGCTCGGGGGAGGGGAAAAACTGTTTTT.